The clone carrying this T cell receptor (beta chain) was observed many times. MiXCR was run by TCRdb on the PCR reads, yielding one entry per CDR3 protein. The sample holds a few hundred thousand distinct CDR3 sequences, about a fifth seen once. The record originates from a study of molecular identifiers for immune sequencing clone quantification. The CDR3 loop spans 14 amino acids. V trimming: 7 bases; J trimming: 2 bases; junction bases outside the gene matches: 7. The germline V gene encodes CDR1 SGHVS and CDR2 FQNEAQ. Input material: naive CD8+ T cells from blood, with Jurkat cell RNA spiked in. Stated subset: FACS-sorted CD8+CD4-CCR7+CD45RA+ naive T cells. The TCR was taken from a human donor in good health. Some libraries in this study had Jurkat cell RNA spiked in. The gene calls are TRBV7-8 and TRBJ1-1; TRBD1 agrees at 7 bases. The CDR3 bases are TGTGCCAGCACCCAGGGGGGGGGAAACACTGAAGCTTTCTTT. This translates into CASTQGGGNTEAFF. The full variable domain, in which reference TRBV7-8 and TRBJ1-1 provide the parts outside the CDR3, is GAGVSQSPRYKVAKRGQDVALRCDPISGHVSLFWYQQALGQGPEFLTYFQNEAQLDKSGLPSDRFFAERPEGSVSTLKIQRTQQEDSAVYLCASTQGGGNTEAFFGQGTRLTVV.